The 20 T cell receptor beta chains in this list originate from one sample, sequenced in a study of CD8+CD57+ T cells in acquired aplastic anemia. The patients chosen for sequencing had shown expansion of CD8+CD57+ cells (detected by flow cytometry). It was genomic DNA that served as the template for profiling TCR beta VDJ and CDR3. TCRdb ran MiXCR on the reads and lists one entry per CDR3 protein. The repertoire holds some 200,000 distinct CDR3 sequences, with roughly 60% as singletons. Sample: sorted CD4+, CD8+, or CD8+CD57+ T cells (not recorded which) from PBMCs. The receptors come from a human donor with aplastic anemia.

This chain links TRBV7-8 with TRBJ1-5, with TRBD1 as a possible D gene (5 bases). CDR1 and CDR2 from the germline V gene are SGHVS and FQNEAQ. V shed 1 base and J shed 6 bases, with 13 bases lying between them. The CDR3 is made up of 15 amino acids. CDR3 DNA: TGTGCCAGCAGCTTAGGATCGGCAGGGCTTCAGCCCCAGCATTTT. Translating it yields CASSLGSAGLQPQHF. Full variable domain (rest looked up from reference TRBV7-8 and TRBJ1-5): GAGVSQSPRYKVAKRGQDVALRCDPISGHVSLFWYQQALGQGPEFLTYFQNEAQLDKSGLPSDRFFAERPEGSVSTLKIQRTQQEDSAVYLCASSLGSAGLQPQHFGDGTRLSIL.

The J gene is TRBJ2-3, the V gene TRBV28; the match to TRBD1 covers 7 bases. CDR1 and CDR2 (germline): MDHEN, SYDVKM. V was pared by 4 bases and J by 2 bases, with 6 bases of the junction left unmatched. The CDR3 runs 15 residues. The CDR3 reads CASSSTGASTDTQYF. In DNA form, the CDR3 reads TGTGCCAGCAGTTCCACAGGGGCTTCCACAGATACGCAGTATTTT.

The chain links TRBV19 to TRBJ2-2, with a weak D call TRBD1 (5 bases). The germline V gene encodes CDR1 LNHDA and CDR2 SQIVND (reference sequence). The V and J ends lost 3 bases and 1 base respectively, with 30 bases between them. The CDR3 consists of 22 residues. In nucleotides, the CDR3 is TGTGCCAGTAGTATCCCGTCGCTAGGGGTGGTTCGTGACCTCTTGAACACCGGGGAGCTGTTTTTT. Translated, it gives CASSIPSLGVVRDLLNTGELFF.

The J gene is TRBJ2-7, the V gene TRBV15; TRBD1 matches 8 bases. CDR3 size: 12 residues. Germline V gene sequence: CDR1 LNHNV, CDR2 YYDKDF (reference sequence). J lost 7 bases, V lost 5 bases, and 4 bases had no gene match. DNA for the CDR3: TGTGCCACCAGCGACCGGACAGGGGAGCAGTACTTC. Protein sequence: CATSDRTGEQYF.

This clonotype was observed at least ten times. V usage is TRBV29-1 and J usage is TRBJ1-2; perhaps TRBD1 as D (6 bases). CDR3 length: 12 amino acids. Germline CDR1 reads SQVTM; CDR2 reads ANQGSEA. Trimming pared 7 bases from V and 0 bases from J, leaving 9 bases between. The CDR3 region has the DNA TGCAGCGCTAGGACAGCTAACTATGGCTACACCTTC. It encodes CSARTANYGYTF.

In its sample, this clonotype was seen a few times. This rearrangement joins TRBV7-9 to TRBJ1-2; TRBD1 might be the D (5 bases). The CDR3 contains 14 residues. Trimming shortened V by 1 base and J by 5 bases, and 11 bases separated the two germline ends. The germline CDR1 and CDR2 sequences are SEHNR and FQNEAQ (reference sequence). The CDR3 loop is CASSLVAGTYGYTF. The CDR3 DNA sequence: TGTGCCAGCAGCTTAGTCGCAGGGACTTATGGCTACACCTTC. Supplemented by reference TRBV7-9 and TRBJ1-2, the full variable domain reads DTGVSQNPRHKITKRGQNVTFRCDPISEHNRLYWYRQTLGQGPEFLTYFQNEAQLEKSRLLSDRFSAERPKGSFSTLEIQRTEQGDSAMYLCASSLVAGTYGYTFGSGTRLTVV.

The chain uses TRBV2 and TRBJ1-5; D is undetermined. Germline CDR1 reads SNHLY; CDR2 reads FYNNEI. Trimming pared 5 bases from V and 5 bases from J, leaving 10 bases between. The CDR3 has 13 residues. The CDR3 reads CASSRPPDQPQHF. The CDR3 DNA reads TGTGCCAGCAGTCGTCCCCCGGATCAGCCCCAGCATTTT.

V gene TRBV7-3 combines with J gene TRBJ1-1; weak D call: TRBD1 (5 bases). V lost 6 bases and J lost 5, with 13 bases in between. The CDR3 has 13 residues. Germline V gives CDR1 SGHTA, CDR2 FQGTGA. The chain's CDR3 is CASRPIGGTEAFF. CDR3 sequence (DNA): TGTGCCAGCAGACCTATTGGGGGGACTGAAGCTTTCTTT.

There are a few counts of this clonotype. V gene TRBV2 combines with J gene TRBJ1-5; D is ambiguous. V was shortened by 8 bases and J by 0 bases, with 5 bases between the two germline ends. The CDR3 totals 12 residues. Germline-derived CDR1 and CDR2 are SNHLY and FYNNEI. CDR3 in DNA: TGTGCCAGCCAGTATAGCAATCAGCCCCAGCATTTT. It codes for CASQYSNQPQHF. The full variable domain, in which reference TRBV2 and TRBJ1-5 provide the parts outside the CDR3, is EPEVTQTPSHQVTQMGQEVILRCVPISNHLYFYWYRQILGQKVEFLVSFYNNEISEKSEIFDDQFSVERPDGSNFTLKIRSTKLEDSAMYFCASQYSNQPQHFGDGTRLSIL.

This chain links TRBV19 with TRBJ2-7; 7 nucleotides line up with TRBD1. This CDR3 is 12 amino acids long. The junction had 8 bases not matched to a gene; V was cut back by 9 bases and J by 6 bases. Per germline, CDR1 LNHDA and CDR2 SQIVND (reference sequence). Here the CDR3 DNA reads TGTGCCAGCAGGCAGACAGGGCCCGAGCAGTACTTC. As protein: CASRQTGPEQYF.

This chain links TRBV5-1 with TRBJ2-3; 9 bases map to TRBD2. Germline V gene data show CDR1 as SGHRS and CDR2 as YFSETQ. The CDR3 runs to 13 residues. V trimming: 7 bases; J trimming: 5 bases; junction bases outside the gene matches: 5. The CDR3 is CASGKAGGDTQYF. CDR3 nucleotides: TGCGCCAGCGGAAAAGCGGGAGGAGATACGCAGTATTTT.

In its sample, this clonotype was seen a few times. The chain recombines TRBV20-1 with TRBJ2-7; 8 bases fit TRBD1. From germline, CDR1 is DFQATT and CDR2 SNEGSKA (reference sequence). The CDR3 is made up of 16 amino acids. The V and J ends lost 0 bases and 1 base, in that order; junction bases with no gene match: 8. The chain's CDR3 is CSARDPWTGTSYEQYF. Written as DNA, the CDR3 is TGCAGTGCTAGAGACCCGTGGACAGGGACATCCTACGAGCAGTACTTC.

The gene calls are TRBV5-1 and TRBJ2-1, with 10 bases fitting TRBD1. This CDR3 is 16 amino acids long. CDR1 is SGHRS and CDR2 is YFSETQ in the germline V gene. After removal of 5 bases from V and 4 bases from J, the junction contained 9 bases not matched to a gene. DNA for the CDR3: TGCGCCAGCAGGTCCGGACAGGGGGGCGCGTACAATGAGCAGTTCTTC. Amino acids: CASRSGQGGAYNEQFF. Complete variable domain (other parts from reference TRBV5-1 and TRBJ2-1): KAGVTQTPRYLIKTRGQQVTLSCSPISGHRSVSWYQQTPGQGLQFLFEYFSETQRNKGNFPGRFSGRQFSNSRSEMNVSTLELGDSALYLCASRSGQGGAYNEQFFGPGTRLTVL.

The rearrangement uses TRBV29-1 and TRBJ2-3; 9 nucleotides match TRBD2. V was clipped by 6 bases and J by 2 bases; unmatched bases: 9. There are 15 residues in the CDR3. Per germline, CDR1 SQVTM and CDR2 ANQGSEA. Written as DNA, the CDR3 is TGCAGCGTGGGAGGTGGCGGGAGGGACACAGATACGCAGTATTTT. Amino acid sequence: CSVGGGGRDTDTQYF.

This clonotype was seen more than once but under ten times. The rearrangement joins TRBV7-9 to TRBJ2-1; D ambiguous. Trimming stripped 1 base from V and 6 bases from J, with 13 bases between. Germline V gives CDR1 SEHNR, CDR2 FQNEAQ (reference sequence). The CDR3 totals 15 residues. CDR3 DNA: TGTGCCAGCAGCTTAGGCAGGACCAGCCTCAATGAGCAGTTCTTC. This gives the protein CASSLGRTSLNEQFF.

The V gene is TRBV19, the J gene TRBJ2-7, with 9 bases aligning to TRBD1. Germline V CDR1 and CDR2: LNHDA, SQIVND (reference sequence). CDR3 length: 14 residues. V lost 8 bases to trimming and J lost 0 bases; unmatched junction nucleotides: 5. CDR3 in amino acids: CASSTGQGSYEQYF. CDR3 nucleotides: TGTGCCAGTTCTACGGGACAGGGCTCCTACGAGCAGTACTTC.

Comment on this clonotype: The CDR3 does not end in the conserved phenylalanine or tryptophan, so this is likely a read error. This sequence joins TRBV6-2 or TRBV6-3 and TRBJ2-3; no clear D gene. This CDR3 is built from 11 residues. CDR1 and CDR2 from the germline V gene are MNHEY and SVGEGT. V shed 6 bases and J shed 5 bases, with 6 bases lying between them. The CDR3 DNA is TGTGCCAGCAGCTACCGAGATACGCAGTATCTT. Translating gives CASSYRDTQYL.

As to this clonotype: Because it lacks the conserved phenylalanine or tryptophan at the end, this CDR3 is likely a read error. The J gene is TRBJ1-5, the V gene TRBV15; D possibly corresponds to TRBD1 (6 bases). Per germline, CDR1 LNHNV and CDR2 YYDKDF (reference sequence). The CDR3 is 17 amino acids. Trimming stripped 1 base from V and 4 bases from J, with 17 bases between. The CDR3 DNA sequence: TGTGCCACCAGCAGAGTAAGGGAAAGGGGGTTAAATCAGCCCCAGCATTCT. This encodes CATSRVRERGLNQPQHS.

CDR3 in DNA: TGTGCCAGCAGCTTCGCTAGCGGGACGTACGAGCAGTACTTC. It encodes CASSFASGTYEQYF. The chain employs TRBV7-3 and TRBJ2-7; 9 bases agree with TRBD2. This CDR3 has 14 amino acids. Trimming at V came to 3 bases and at J to 4 bases, leaving 4 bases not matched to a gene. Germline-derived CDR1 and CDR2 are SGHTA and FQGTGA.

CDR3 protein: CASSLGQIQETQYF. The CDR3 DNA sequence: TGTGCCAGCAGCTTGGGCCAGATCCAAGAGACCCAGTACTTC. V and J are TRBV7-2 and TRBJ2-5, with D uncertain. Germline V CDR1 and CDR2: SGHTA, FQGNSA. V was cut by 3 bases and J by 1 base, with 9 bases left in between. This CDR3 region has 14 residues.